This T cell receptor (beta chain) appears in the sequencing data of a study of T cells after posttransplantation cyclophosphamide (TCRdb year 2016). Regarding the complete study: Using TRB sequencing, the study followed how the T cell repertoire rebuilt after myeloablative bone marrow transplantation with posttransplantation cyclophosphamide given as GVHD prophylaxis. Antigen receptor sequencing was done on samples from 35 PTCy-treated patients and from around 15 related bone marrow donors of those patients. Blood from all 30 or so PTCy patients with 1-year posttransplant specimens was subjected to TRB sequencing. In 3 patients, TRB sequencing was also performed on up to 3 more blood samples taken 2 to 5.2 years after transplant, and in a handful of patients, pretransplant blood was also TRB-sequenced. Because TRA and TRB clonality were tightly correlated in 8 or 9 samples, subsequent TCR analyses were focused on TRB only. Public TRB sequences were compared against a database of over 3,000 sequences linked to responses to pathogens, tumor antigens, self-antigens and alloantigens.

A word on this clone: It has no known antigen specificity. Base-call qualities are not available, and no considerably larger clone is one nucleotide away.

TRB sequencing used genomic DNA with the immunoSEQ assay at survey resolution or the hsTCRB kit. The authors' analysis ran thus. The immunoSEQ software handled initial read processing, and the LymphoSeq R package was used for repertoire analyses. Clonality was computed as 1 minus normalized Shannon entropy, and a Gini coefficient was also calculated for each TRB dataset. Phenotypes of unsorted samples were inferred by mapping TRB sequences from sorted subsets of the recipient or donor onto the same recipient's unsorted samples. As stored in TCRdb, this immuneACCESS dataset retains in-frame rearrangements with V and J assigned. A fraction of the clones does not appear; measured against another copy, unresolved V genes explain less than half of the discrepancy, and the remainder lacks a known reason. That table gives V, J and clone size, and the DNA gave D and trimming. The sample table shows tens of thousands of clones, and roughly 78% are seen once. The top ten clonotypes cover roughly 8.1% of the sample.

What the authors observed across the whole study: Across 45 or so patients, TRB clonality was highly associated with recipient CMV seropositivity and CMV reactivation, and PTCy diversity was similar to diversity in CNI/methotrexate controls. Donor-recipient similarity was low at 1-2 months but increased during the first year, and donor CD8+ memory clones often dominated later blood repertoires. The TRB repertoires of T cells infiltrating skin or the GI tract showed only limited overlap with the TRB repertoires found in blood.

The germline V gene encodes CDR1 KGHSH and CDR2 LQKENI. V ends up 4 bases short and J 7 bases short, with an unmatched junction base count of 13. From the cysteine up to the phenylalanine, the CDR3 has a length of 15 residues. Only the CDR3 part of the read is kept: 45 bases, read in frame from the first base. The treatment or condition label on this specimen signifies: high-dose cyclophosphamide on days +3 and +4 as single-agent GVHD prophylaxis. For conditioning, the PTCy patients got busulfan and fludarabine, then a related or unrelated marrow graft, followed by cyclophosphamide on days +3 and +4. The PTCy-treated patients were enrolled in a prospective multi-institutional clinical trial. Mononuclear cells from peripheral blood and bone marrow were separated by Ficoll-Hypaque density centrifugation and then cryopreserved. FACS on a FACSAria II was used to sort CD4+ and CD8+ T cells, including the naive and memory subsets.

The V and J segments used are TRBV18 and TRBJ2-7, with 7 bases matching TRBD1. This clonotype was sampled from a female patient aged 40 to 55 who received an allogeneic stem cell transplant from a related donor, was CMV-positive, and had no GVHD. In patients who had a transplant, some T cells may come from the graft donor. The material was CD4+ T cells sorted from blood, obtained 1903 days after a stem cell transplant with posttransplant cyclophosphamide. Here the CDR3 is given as CASSLLPGQSYEQYF. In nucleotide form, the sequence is TGTGCCAGCTCACTGTTACCGGGACAGTCTTATGAGCAGTACTTC.